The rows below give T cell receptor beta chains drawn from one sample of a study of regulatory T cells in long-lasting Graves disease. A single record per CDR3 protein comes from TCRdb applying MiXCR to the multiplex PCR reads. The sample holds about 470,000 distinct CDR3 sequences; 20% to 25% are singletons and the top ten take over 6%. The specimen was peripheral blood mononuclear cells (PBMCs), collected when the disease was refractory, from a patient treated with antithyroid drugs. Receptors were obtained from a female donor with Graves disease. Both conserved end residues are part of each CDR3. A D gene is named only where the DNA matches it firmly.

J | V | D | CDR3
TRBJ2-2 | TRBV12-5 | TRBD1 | CASGLVKTGGSGELFF
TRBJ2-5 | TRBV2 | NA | CASSEGGGETQYF
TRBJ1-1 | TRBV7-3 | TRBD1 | CASSQTGTANTEAFF
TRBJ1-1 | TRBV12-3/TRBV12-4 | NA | CASTFHGRGLSMNTEAFF
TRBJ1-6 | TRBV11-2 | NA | CASSPPDSPLHF
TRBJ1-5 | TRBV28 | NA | CASSFDRSNQPQHF
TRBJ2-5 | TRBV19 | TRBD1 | CASSILGQGEETQYF
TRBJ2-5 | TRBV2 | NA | CASTHGPSNGQETQYF
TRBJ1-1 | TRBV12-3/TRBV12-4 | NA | CASSLLYISNTEAFF
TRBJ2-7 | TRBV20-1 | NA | CSARDRDTSYEQYF
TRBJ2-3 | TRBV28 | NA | CASSRGPDTQYF
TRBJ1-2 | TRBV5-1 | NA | CASSLASGVYGYTF
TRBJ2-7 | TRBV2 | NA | CASSPPGGPYEQYF
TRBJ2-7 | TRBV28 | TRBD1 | CASSGLSRDRDRNYEQYF
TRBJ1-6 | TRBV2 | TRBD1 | CASSWDRTNSPLHF
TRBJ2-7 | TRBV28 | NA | CASSLHSSYEQYF
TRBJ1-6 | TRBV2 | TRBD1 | CASSESAGGSSPLHF
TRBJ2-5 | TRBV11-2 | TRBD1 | CASSSDRFQETQYF
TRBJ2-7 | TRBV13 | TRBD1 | CASSPLQGVSYEQYF
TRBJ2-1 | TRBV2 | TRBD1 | CASREGQGPYNEQFF
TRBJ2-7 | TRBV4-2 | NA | CASSQHRDQQGEQYF
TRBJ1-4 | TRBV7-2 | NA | CASSLGAPINEKLFF
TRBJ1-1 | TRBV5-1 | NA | CASSFTGSNTEAFF
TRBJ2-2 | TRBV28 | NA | CASSRSPTAQDTGELFF
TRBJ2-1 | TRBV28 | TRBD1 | CASSSADRGLGFF
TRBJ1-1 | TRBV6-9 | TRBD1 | CASSYGQGAVTEAFF
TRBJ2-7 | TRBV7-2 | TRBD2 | CASSPLAGDVGEQYF
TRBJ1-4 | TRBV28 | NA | CASSSPGSTNEKLFF
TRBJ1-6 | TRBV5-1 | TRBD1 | CASSLAPGQGTTPLHF
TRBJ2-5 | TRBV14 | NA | CASSQGTTNQETQYF
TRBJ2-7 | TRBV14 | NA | CASSKGGQGRGEQYF
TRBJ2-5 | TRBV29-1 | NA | CSVAGGGADQETQYF
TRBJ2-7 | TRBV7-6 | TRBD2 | CASSLAPGLAELYEQYF
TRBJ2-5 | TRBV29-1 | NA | CSVQGTLPETQYF
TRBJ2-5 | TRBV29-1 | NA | CSVLTGSQETQYF
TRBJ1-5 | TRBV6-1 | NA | CASRTGHDQPQHF
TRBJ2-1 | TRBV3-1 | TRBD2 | CASTLGLAAYNEQFF
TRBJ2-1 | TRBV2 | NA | CATSLDSSYNEQFF
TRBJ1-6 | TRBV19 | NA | CASSIGQEDNSPLHF
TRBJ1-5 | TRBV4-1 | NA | CASSQVGGPSNQPQHF
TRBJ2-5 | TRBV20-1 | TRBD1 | CTGLNRGGKTQYF
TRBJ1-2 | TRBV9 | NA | CASSPHPEGRDLYGYTF
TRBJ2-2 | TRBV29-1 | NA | CSVWDTGELFF
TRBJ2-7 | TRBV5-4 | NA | CASSLMWNRYEQYF
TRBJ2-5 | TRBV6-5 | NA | CASSYSNRQETQYF
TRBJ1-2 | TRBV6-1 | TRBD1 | CASRTGGHYGYTF
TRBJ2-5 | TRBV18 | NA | CASSPPHGQETQYF